This T cell receptor (beta chain) emerged from a study of blood T cell repertoires in COVID-19. TCRdb's table, derived via immunoSEQ multiplex PCR, lists solely in-frame clones and lacks some. Of some 220,000 clones in the sample, approximately 90% are singletons; the top ten hold under 4%. V gave up 8 bases and J gave up 2 bases; unmatched junction bases: 5. Germline V CDR1 and CDR2: MNHEY, SVGAGI. The CDR3 runs to 14 residues. The TCR sequence derives from a woman between 18 and 29 years old in a cohort exposed to, infected with or recovered from COVID-19 (not recorded which). The chain couples TRBV6-5 to TRBJ2-3, with 9 bases identical to TRBD2. Input material: PBMCs or T cells enriched from blood (not recorded which). DNA for the CDR3: TGTGCCAGCCGACTAGCGGATGACACAGATACGCAGTATTTT. As protein: CASRLADDTDTQYF.